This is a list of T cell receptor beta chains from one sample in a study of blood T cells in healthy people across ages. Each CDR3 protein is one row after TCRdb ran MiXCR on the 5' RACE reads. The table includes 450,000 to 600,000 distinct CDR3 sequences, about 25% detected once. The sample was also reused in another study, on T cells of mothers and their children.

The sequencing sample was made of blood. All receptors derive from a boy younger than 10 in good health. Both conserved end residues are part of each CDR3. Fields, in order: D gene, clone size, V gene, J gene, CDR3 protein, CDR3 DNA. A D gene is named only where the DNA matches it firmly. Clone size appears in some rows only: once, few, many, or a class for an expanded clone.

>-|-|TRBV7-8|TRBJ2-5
CASSRGKGETQYF
TGTGCCAGCAGCCGGGGGAAGGGAGAGACCCAGTACTTC
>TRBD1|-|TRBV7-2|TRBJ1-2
CASSDRDTYGYTF
TGTGCCAGCAGCGACAGGGATACCTATGGCTACACCTTC
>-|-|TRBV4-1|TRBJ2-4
CASSQAYKGIQYF
TGCGCCAGCAGCCAAGCTTACAAAGGCATTCAGTACTTC
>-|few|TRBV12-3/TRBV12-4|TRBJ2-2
CASRIGPGSTGELFF
TGTGCCAGCAGGATAGGTCCAGGGAGCACCGGGGAGCTGTTTTTT
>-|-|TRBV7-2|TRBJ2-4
CASSQRRNIQYF
TGTGCCAGCAGCCAAAGGCGAAACATTCAGTACTTC
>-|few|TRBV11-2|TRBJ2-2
CASSFLRAGRAGELFF
TGTGCCAGCAGCTTTCTTCGCGCGGGACGGGCCGGGGAGCTGTTTTTT
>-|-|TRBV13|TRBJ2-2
CASSLDHRKDTGELFF
TGTGCCAGCAGCCTCGATCACAGAAAGGACACCGGGGAGCTGTTTTTT
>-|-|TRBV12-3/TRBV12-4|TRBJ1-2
CASRSQGLDGYTF
TGTGCCAGCAGGTCGCAGGGGCTCGACGGCTACACCTTC
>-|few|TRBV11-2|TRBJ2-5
CASSLGLRGQETQYF
TGTGCCAGCAGCTTAGGCCTTCGGGGGCAAGAGACCCAGTACTTC
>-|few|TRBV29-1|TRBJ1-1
CSGGPGGAFF
TGCAGCGGAGGCCCGGGCGGGGCTTTCTTT